The clone carrying this T cell receptor (beta chain) has at least ten counts. Germline V gene data show CDR1 as MDHEN and CDR2 as SYDVKM. The CDR3 runs to 13 residues. The germline V and J ends were trimmed by 7 bases and 5 bases, with 14 bases remaining between them. Construction of the TCR beta libraries employed iRepertoire HTBI primers in conjunction with Arm-PCR of CDR3 regions. In TCRdb, the multiplex PCR reads were re-called with MiXCR into one record per CDR3 protein. The repertoire holds about 420,000 distinct CDR3 sequences, with around 20% as singletons. This specimen comes from a study of regulatory T cells in long-lasting Graves disease. At the level of the study: Patients with persistent Graves' disease had over 5 years of antithyroid drugs and persistent TSH receptor antibodies.

Indicated time point: persistent/refractory GD, antithyroid drugs over 5 years with positive TRAb. PBMCs were the source of the RNA used for TCR sequencing. The input for sequencing was peripheral blood mononuclear cells (PBMCs), taken when the disease was refractory, from a patient treated with antithyroid drugs. This TCR was recovered from a female donor with Graves disease. This chain links TRBV28 with TRBJ2-5; D unresolved. The CDR3 nucleotides are TGTGCCAGCACAGATTCGATAGGGGAGACCCAGTACTTC. Encoded protein: CASTDSIGETQYF.